This passage covers 6 T cell receptor beta chains from one sample sequenced in a study of CD8+ T cells in alopecia areata. Treatment denoted: oral pan-JAK inhibitor, 5-10 mg twice daily. As the sequencing template, cDNA was produced by extracting RNA and reverse transcribing it. Sequenced by immunoSEQ multiplex PCR; TCRdb stores in-frame clones only, minus some. The data contain around 100,000 clones, roughly 55% of them seen just once; the ten biggest clones take up over 9%. The specimen comprised CD8+ T cells sorted from blood, sampled at week 24, from a patient treated with tofacitinib. Source of these receptors: a human donor with alopecia areata.

Only one count was recorded for this clone. The V and J genes are TRBV5-6 and TRBJ1-1; D is undetermined. The germline V and J ends were trimmed by 5 bases and 3 bases, with 17 bases remaining between them. In germline, CDR1 is SGHDT, CDR2 YYEEEE. The CDR3 has 15 amino acids. CDR3 in DNA: TGTGCCAGCAGATACAGCGGAGGGTGGGACACTGAAGCTTTCTTT. Its translation: CASRYSGGWDTEAFF.

This clone has only a few counts. The chain joins TRBV12-5 to TRBJ2-1; D may be TRBD1 or TRBD2 (6 bases each). Germline V lookup: CDR1 LGHNT, CDR2 FRNRAP. Trimming cost V 2 bases and J 5 bases, with 13 bases left between them. CDR3 length: 15 amino acids. The CDR3, as DNA: TGTGCTAGTGGTTTGCCCGGGGGCGGGGACAATGAGCAGTTCTTC. Encoded protein: CASGLPGGGDNEQFF.

This sequence joins TRBV6-6 and TRBJ1-2; D unclear. The V gene's germline CDR1 is MNHNY and CDR2 SVGAGI (reference sequence). CDR3 length: 13 amino acids. V dropped 6 bases and J dropped 3 bases, with 11 bases sitting between them. DNA of the CDR3: TGTGCCAGCAGCCCCACTAAGGACTATGGCTACACCTTC. This encodes CASSPTKDYGYTF.

The chain couples TRBV9 to TRBJ2-1, with D perhaps TRBD1 (6 bases). The CDR3 sequence is 16 residues long. Germline values: CDR1 SGDLS, CDR2 YYNGEE. V lost 3 bases, J lost 0 bases, and 13 bases lay in between. The CDR3 sequence: CASSEGGPSSYNEQFF. The CDR3 DNA reads TGTGCCAGCAGCGAAGGGGGTCCAAGCTCCTACAATGAGCAGTTCTTC.

Details on this clone: Germline and junction disagree at one end, which may indicate a read error. The CDR3 bases are TGTGCCAGCAGCTTTCCAAACACTGAAGCCTTCTTT. Protein product: CASSFPNTEAFF. This chain links TRBV11-2 with TRBJ1-1; D not certain. This CDR3 spans 12 amino acids. Germline V CDR1 and CDR2: SGHAT, FQNNGV.

The V gene is TRBV9, the J gene TRBJ2-7; 7 bases agree with TRBD1. After removal of 4 bases from V and 0 bases from J, the junction contained 4 bases not matched to a gene. The CDR3 contains 14 residues. CDR1 and CDR2 (germline): SGDLS, YYNGEE. The CDR3 DNA is TGTGCCAGCAGCCCGGGACAGTACTCCTACGAGCAGTACTTC. This encodes CASSPGQYSYEQYF.